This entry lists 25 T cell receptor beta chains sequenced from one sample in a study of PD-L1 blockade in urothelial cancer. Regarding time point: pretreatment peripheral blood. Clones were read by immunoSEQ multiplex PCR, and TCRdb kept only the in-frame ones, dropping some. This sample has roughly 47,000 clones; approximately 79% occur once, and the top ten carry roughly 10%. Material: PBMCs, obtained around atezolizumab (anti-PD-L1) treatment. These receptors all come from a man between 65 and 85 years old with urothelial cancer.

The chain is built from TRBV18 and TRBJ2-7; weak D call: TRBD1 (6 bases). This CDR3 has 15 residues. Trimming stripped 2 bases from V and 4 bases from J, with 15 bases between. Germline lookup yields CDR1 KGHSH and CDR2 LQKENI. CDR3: CASSPGLDRRYEQYF. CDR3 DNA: TGTGCCAGCTCACCAGGTCTAGACAGGCGATACGAGCAGTACTTC.

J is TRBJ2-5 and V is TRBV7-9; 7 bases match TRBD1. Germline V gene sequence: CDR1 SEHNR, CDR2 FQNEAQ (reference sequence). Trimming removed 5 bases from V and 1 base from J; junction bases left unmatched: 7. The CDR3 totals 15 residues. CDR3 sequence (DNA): TGTGCCAGCAGCCCCTACGGACAGGTCCAAGAGACCCAGTACTTC. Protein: CASSPYGQVQETQYF.

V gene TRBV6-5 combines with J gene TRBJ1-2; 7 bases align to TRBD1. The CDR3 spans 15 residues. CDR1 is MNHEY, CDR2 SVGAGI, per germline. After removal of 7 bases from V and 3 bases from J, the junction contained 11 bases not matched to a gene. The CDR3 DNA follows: TGTGCCAGCAAGAGACAGGGAAGGGCCTACTATGGCTACACCTTC. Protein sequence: CASKRQGRAYYGYTF.

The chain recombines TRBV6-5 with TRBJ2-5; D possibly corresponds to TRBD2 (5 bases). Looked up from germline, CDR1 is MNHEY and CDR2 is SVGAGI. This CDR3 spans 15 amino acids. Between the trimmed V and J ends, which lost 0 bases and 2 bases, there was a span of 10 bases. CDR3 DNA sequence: TGTGCCAGCAGTTACTCGAACGGGGTGCAAGAGACCCAGTACTTC. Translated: CASSYSNGVQETQYF.

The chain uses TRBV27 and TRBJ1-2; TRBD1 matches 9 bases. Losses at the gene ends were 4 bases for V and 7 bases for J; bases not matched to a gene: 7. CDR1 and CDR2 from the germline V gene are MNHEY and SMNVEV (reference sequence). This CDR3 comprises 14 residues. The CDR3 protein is CASSSRTGALGYTF. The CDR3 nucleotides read TGTGCCAGCAGTTCCCGGACAGGGGCACTTGGCTACACCTTC.

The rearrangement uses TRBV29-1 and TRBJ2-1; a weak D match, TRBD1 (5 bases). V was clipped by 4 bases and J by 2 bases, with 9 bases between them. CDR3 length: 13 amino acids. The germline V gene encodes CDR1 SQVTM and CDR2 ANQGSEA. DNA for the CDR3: TGCAGCGTTGGCAGGGAAACCTACAATGAGCAGTTCTTC. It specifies CSVGRETYNEQFF.

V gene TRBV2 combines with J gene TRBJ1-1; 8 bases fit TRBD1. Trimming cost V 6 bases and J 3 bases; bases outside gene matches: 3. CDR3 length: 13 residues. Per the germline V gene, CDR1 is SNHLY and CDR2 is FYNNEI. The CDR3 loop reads CASRQDRDTEAFF. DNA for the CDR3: TGTGCCAGCAGGCAGGACAGGGACACTGAAGCTTTCTTT.

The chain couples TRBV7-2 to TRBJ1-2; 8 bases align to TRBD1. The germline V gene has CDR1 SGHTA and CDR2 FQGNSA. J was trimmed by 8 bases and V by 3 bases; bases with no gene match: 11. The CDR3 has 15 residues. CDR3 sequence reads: CASSFTGQALGGYTF. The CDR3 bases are TGTGCCAGCAGCTTTACGGGACAGGCCTTGGGAGGCTACACCTTC.

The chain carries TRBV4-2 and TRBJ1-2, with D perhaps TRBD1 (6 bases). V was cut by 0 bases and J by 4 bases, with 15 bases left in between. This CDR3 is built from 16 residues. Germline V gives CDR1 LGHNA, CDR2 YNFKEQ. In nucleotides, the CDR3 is TGTGCCAGCAGCCAAGAATGGAGGACAGACCTCTATGGCTACACCTTC. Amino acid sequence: CASSQEWRTDLYGYTF.

CDR3 residues: CSGGTGTATDTQYF. The DNA of the CDR3 is TGCAGCGGCGGGACAGGGACAGCCACAGATACGCAGTATTTT. The V call is TRBV29-1, the J call TRBJ2-3; 9 nucleotides agree with TRBD1. V lost 7 bases and J lost 2; bases outside the gene matches: 7. Germline assignment: CDR1 SQVTM and CDR2 ANQGSEA. This CDR3 has 14 amino acids.

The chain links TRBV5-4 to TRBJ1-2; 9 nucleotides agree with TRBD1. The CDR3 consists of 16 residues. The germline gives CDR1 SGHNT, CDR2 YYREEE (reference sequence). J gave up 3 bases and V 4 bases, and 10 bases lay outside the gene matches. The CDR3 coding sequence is TGTGCCAGCAGCCGGATGGGACAGGGAACTTACTATGGCTACACCTTC. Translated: CASSRMGQGTYYGYTF.

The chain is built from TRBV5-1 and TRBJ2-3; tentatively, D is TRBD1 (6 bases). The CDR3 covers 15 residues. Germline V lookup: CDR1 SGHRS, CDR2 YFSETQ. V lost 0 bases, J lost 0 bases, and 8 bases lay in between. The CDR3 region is CASSLVGGSTDTQYF. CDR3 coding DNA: TGCGCCAGCAGCTTGGTAGGGGGAAGCACAGATACGCAGTATTTT.

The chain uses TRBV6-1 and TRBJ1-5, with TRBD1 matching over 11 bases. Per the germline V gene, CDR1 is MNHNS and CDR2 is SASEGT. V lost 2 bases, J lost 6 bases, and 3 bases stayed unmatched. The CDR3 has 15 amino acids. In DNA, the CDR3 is TGTGCCAGCAGTGAAATGGGACAGGGGGGTCAGCCCCAGCATTTT. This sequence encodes CASSEMGQGGQPQHF.

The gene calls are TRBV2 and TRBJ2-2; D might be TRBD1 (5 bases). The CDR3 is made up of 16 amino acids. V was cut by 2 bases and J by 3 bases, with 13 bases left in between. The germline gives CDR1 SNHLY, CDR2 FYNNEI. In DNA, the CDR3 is TGTGCCAGCAGTGAATCCTCGACAGCCCACACCGGGGAGCTGTTTTTT. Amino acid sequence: CASSESSTAHTGELFF.

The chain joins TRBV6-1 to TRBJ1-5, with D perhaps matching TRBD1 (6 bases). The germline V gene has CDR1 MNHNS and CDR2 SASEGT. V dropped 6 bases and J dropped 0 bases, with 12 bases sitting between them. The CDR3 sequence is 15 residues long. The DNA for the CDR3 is TGTGCCAGCAGCGCCTACAGGGATAGCAATCAGCCCCAGCATTTT. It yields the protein CASSAYRDSNQPQHF.

The CDR3 region has the DNA TGTGCCAGCAGCTTAGCGGGGAGGAGTACAGATACGCAGTATTTT. This codes for CASSLAGRSTDTQYF. The chain joins TRBV5-4 to TRBJ2-3; TRBD2 aligns across 7 bases. Germline V lookup: CDR1 SGHNT, CDR2 YYREEE (reference sequence). CDR3 length: 15 amino acids. V dropped 2 bases and J dropped 3; count of bases not matched to a gene: 6.

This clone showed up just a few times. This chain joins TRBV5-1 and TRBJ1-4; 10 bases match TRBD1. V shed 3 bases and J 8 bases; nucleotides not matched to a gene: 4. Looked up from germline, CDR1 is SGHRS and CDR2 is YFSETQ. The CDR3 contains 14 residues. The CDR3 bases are TGCGCCAGCAGCTGGGGGACAGGGGACGAAAAACTGTTTTTT. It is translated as CASSWGTGDEKLFF.

CDR3: CASSPILDRGETQYF. DNA of the CDR3: TGTGCCAGCTCACCAATTCTAGACAGGGGTGAGACCCAGTACTTC. The chain couples TRBV18 to TRBJ2-5; TRBD1 agrees at 8 bases. Germline CDR1 reads KGHSH; CDR2 reads LQKENI. V trimming: 2 bases; J trimming: 5 bases; junction bases outside the gene matches: 7. The CDR3 contains 15 residues. Drawing the rest from reference TRBV18 and TRBJ2-5, the complete variable domain is NAGVMQNPRHLVRRRGQEARLRCSPMKGHSHVYWYRQLPEEGLKFMVYLQKENIIDESGMPKERFSAEFPKEGPSILRIQQVVRGDSAAYFCASSPILDRGETQYFGPGTRLLVL.

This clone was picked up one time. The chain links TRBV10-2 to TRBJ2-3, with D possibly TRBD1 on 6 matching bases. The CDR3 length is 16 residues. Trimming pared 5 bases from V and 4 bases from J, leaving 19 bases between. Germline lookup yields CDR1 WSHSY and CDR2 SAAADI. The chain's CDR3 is CASSPFDRPTPDTQYF. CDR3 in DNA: TGCGCCAGCAGTCCCTTCGACAGGCCTACTCCAGATACGCAGTATTTT.

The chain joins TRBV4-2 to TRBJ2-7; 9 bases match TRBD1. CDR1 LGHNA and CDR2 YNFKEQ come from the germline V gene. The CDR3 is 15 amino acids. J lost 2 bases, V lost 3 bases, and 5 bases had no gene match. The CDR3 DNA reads TGTGCCAGCAGCCATACCGGGACAGGGACCTACGAGCAGTACTTC. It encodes CASSHTGTGTYEQYF.

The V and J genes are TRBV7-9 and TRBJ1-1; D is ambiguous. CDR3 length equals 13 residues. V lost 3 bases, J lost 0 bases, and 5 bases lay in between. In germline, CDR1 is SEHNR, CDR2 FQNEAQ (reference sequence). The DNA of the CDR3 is TGTGCCAGCAGCTTCTTGTTGAACACTGAAGCTTTCTTT. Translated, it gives CASSFLLNTEAFF.

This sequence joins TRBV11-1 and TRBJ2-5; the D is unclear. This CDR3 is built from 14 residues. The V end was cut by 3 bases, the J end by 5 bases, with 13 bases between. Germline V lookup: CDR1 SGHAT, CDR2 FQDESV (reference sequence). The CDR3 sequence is CASSLDPAGETQYF. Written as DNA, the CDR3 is TGTGCCAGCAGCTTGGATCCAGCCGGGGAGACCCAGTACTTC.

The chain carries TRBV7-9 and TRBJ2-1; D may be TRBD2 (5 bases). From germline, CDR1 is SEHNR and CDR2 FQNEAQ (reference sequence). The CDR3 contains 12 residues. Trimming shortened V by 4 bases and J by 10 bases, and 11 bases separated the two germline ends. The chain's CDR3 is CASSSRGGEQFF. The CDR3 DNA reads TGTGCCAGCAGCTCCCGTGGCGGGGAGCAGTTCTTC. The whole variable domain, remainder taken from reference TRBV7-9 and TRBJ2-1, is DTGVSQNPRHKITKRGQNVTFRCDPISEHNRLYWYRQTLGQGPEFLTYFQNEAQLEKSRLLSDRFSAERPKGSFSTLEIQRTEQGDSAMYLCASSSRGGEQFFGPGTRLTVL.

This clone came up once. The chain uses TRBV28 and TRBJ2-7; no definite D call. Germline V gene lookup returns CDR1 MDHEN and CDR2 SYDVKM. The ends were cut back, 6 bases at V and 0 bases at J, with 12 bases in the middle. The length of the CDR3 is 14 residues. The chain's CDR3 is CASRVVADSYEQYF. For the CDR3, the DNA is TGTGCCAGCAGGGTGGTTGCGGACTCCTACGAGCAGTACTTC.

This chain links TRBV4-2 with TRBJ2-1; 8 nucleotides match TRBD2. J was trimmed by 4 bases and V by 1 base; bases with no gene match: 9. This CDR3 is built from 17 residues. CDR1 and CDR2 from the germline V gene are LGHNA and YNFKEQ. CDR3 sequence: CASSQGPAGALYNEQFF. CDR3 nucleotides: TGTGCCAGCAGCCAAGGTCCAGCGGGAGCCCTATACAATGAGCAGTTCTTC.